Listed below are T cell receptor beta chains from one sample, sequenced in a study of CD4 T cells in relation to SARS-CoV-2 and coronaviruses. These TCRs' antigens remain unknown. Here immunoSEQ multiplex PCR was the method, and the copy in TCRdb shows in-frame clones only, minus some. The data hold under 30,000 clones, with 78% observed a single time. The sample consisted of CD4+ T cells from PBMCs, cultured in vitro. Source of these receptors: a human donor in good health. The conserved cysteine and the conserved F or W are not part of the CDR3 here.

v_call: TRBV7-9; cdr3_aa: ASSLEGTDTQY
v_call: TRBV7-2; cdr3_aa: ASSLASGGVGEQF
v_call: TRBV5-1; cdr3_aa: ASSLVGQGVDEQF
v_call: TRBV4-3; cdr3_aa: ASSQRRDTEAF
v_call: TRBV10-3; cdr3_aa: AITRQPSAAEQY
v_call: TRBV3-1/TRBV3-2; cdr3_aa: ASSQQAGRNQPQH
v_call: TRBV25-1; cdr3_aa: ASSDPRTAPQETQY
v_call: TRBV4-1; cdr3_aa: ASSQRGWGPGNQPQH
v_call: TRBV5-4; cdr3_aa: ASSPEGVLPAF
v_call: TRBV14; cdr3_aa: ASSQDPLRGWETQY
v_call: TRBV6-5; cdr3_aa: ASSYSSGTVDTEAF
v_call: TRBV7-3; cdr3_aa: ASSFNPRGAGELF
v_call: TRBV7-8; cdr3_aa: ASSPRIRTKQGFYGYT
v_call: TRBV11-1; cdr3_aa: ASSLPPADTQY
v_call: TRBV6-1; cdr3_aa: ASSEGGGAAEYEQY
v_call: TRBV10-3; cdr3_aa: AINSISGGADTQY
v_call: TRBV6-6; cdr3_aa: ASSYDRDLEAF